This is a list of T cell receptor beta chains from one sample in a study of CD8+CD57+ T cells in acquired aplastic anemia. One entry per CDR3 protein, called by TCRdb with MiXCR from the reads. The sample contains about 400,000 distinct CDR3 sequences, 65% to 80% of which appear only once. The sample was sorted CD4+, CD8+, or CD8+CD57+ T cells (not recorded which) from PBMCs. The receptors originated from a human donor in good health, serving as a control. The CDR3 runs from the conserved cysteine through the conserved F or W. Fields, in order: clone size, V gene, J gene, D gene, CDR3 DNA, CDR3 protein. The D gene is left open where the match is weak. Where a row states a size, it is once, few, many or the class of an expanded clone; other rows omit it.

-	TRBV7-9	TRBJ1-1	TRBD1	TGCGCCAGCAGCTTCTTGGTTCAGGGGGGAACTGAAGCTTTCTTT	CASSFLVQGGTEAFF
-	TRBV2	TRBJ1-2	-	TGTGCCAGCAGTGACTACGCCTCGGGTGATGGCTACACCTTC	CASSDYASGDGYTF
-	TRBV12-3/TRBV12-4	TRBJ1-2	TRBD1	TGTGCCAGCAGTTTCGGCCAGGGACAGGGAGGTTATGGCTACACCTTC	CASSFGQGQGGYGYTF
-	TRBV2	TRBJ1-5	-	TGTGCCAGCAGCCCGCGGACGGGCTCTAGCAATCAGCCCCAGCATTTT	CASSPRTGSSNQPQHF
-	TRBV20-1	TRBJ2-5	TRBD2	TGCAGTGGCCTTCTAGCGGGGGGGGAGACCCAGTACTTC	CSGLLAGGETQYF
-	TRBV2	TRBJ1-6	-	TGTGCCAGCAGTGACCCGTACGGCCGTAACTCCCGCCTCCACTTT	CASSDPYGRNSRLHF
many	TRBV11-2	TRBJ1-3	-	TGTGCCAGCAGCTTAGGAATGAGGGGTGGCGGAAACACCATATATTTT	CASSLGMRGGGNTIYF
once	TRBV5-1	TRBJ2-7	TRBD2	TGCGCCAGCAGCCAAGAGCGGCGGGGGGGATACGGGCAGTACTTC	CASSQERRGGYGQYF
-	TRBV7-2	TRBJ1-1	-	TGTGCCAGCAGCTTCGGTACGGGAGAGGACACTGACGCTTTCTTT	CASSFGTGEDTDAFF
-	TRBV7-2	TRBJ2-3	-	TGTGCCAGCAGCGAAGAGGGCGAAGTTCCTCGGGCCAGGTATTTT	CASSEEGEVPRARYF
-	TRBV7-2	TRBJ1-3	-	TGTGCCAGCAGCCTCACCGCGGGACGCCATGGATACACCATATATTTT	CASSLTAGRHGYTIYF
-	TRBV5-4	TRBJ2-7	-	TGTGCCAGCAGCTTGGAAAGGGCGGGAATATACGAGCAGTACTTC	CASSLERAGIYEQYF
many	TRBV7-2	TRBJ1-1	-	TGTGCCAGCAGCCAAGGGGGCACTGAAGCTTTCTTT	CASSQGGTEAFF
many	TRBV10-1	TRBJ1-2	TRBD1	TGCGCCAGCAGTGAGTCGGGGGCCGGACAGGGGGTCGGCTACACCTTC	CASSESGAGQGVGYTF
many	TRBV15	TRBJ2-5	-	TGTGCCACCAGCTCTCCCCGACGGACTCCCCAAGAGACCCAGTACTTC	CATSSPRRTPQETQYF
-	TRBV7-2	TRBJ2-7	-	TGTGCCAGCAGCTTGCTCCGGAGTCTGCAGCACTTC	CASSLLRSLQHF
-	TRBV7-2	TRBJ2-1	TRBD2	TGTGCCAGCAGCCCCGGCCCGGGAGGCTCCTTCAATGAGCAGTTCTTC	CASSPGPGGSFNEQFF
-	TRBV20-1	TRBJ1-5	-	TGCAGTGCTAGAGAGACAGGTCCCCAGCCCCAGCATTTT	CSARETGPQPQHF